These T cell receptor beta chains were read from a single sample in a study of OX40 agonist ivuxolimab in advanced cancers. Assay: immunoSEQ multiplex PCR; the TCRdb copy retains only in-frame clones and omits some. The data show more than 25,000 clones, approximately 85% seen once. The sequencing used CD4+ or CD8+ T cells sorted from blood, collected in a trial of the OX40 agonist ivuxolimab. The receptors were sampled from an adult with an advanced solid tumor such as melanoma, head and neck, liver or kidney cancer. Both conserved end residues are part of each CDR3. The order of the fields is V gene, J gene, CDR3 length, clone size, CDR3 protein. Size tells how often a clone was seen (once, few, many) or the class of an expanded clone, and some rows leave it out.

TRBV27,TRBJ2-7,12,NA,CASSFRGYEQYF
TRBV30,TRBJ2-5,13,NA,CASLDNKQETQYF
TRBV7-9,TRBJ2-6,17,NA,CASSLPGEEVGANVLTF
TRBV7-9,TRBJ1-5,13,NA,CASSLGPNQPQHF
TRBV5-1,TRBJ1-1,15,NA,CASDPTGTVNTEAFF
TRBV5-4,TRBJ2-5,14,NA,CASSPTGGQETQYF
TRBV28,TRBJ2-3,13,NA,CASSPRVADTQYF
TRBV5-1,TRBJ2-2,16,once,CASSLRAAEGPGELFF
TRBV28,TRBJ2-5,14,NA,CASTSNSEQETQYF
TRBV4-2,TRBJ1-3,18,few,CASSQELAGVHSGNTIYF
TRBV28,TRBJ2-7,14,NA,CASSFDRGAYEQYF
TRBV7-9,NA,15,NA,CASSPSGGDYYEQYF
TRBV7-9,TRBJ2-5,15,NA,CASSPVWGNTETQYF
TRBV4-3,TRBJ1-4,15,few,CASSPGSGANEKLFF
TRBV15,TRBJ2-7,14,NA,CATSTPGQAYEQYF
TRBV15,TRBJ2-5,15,NA,CATSRASGGAETQYF
TRBV27,TRBJ2-7,13,medium-sized,CASSSGQAREQYF
TRBV30,TRBJ2-3,15,few,CAWSDRQGFADTQYF
TRBV5-6,TRBJ2-1,12,NA,CASSLRWDEQFF
TRBV4-2,TRBJ2-7,13,NA,CASSRGVSYEQYF
TRBV4-1,TRBJ2-7,16,NA,CASSQGRQRGSYEQYF
TRBV28,TRBJ2-7,16,NA,CASSGTTGLGSYEQYF
TRBV30,TRBJ2-1,14,few,CAFLLAGGYNEQFF
TRBV9,TRBJ2-7,14,NA,CASSVAVTAYEQYF
TRBV10-3,TRBJ2-7,14,NA,CAISERGSSYEQYF
TRBV9,TRBJ2-2,16,NA,CASSAGTGGLVGELFF
TRBV28,TRBJ1-6,14,NA,CASRDRKYNSPLHF
TRBV14,TRBJ1-4,15,NA,CASSQQGQRDEKLFF
TRBV28,TRBJ2-7,13,NA,CASSFYSSYEQYF
TRBV4-1,TRBJ1-5,15,NA,CASSRRTGDNQPQHF
TRBV4-1,TRBJ1-3,16,NA,CASSQGSGYYGNTIYF
TRBV19,TRBJ1-5,16,NA,CASSTDRTHSNQPQHF
TRBV2,TRBJ2-3,17,NA,CASSERGLAGVADTQYF
TRBV28,TRBJ2-3,15,NA,CASSLSAGVTDTQYF
TRBV2,TRBJ2-6,13,NA,CASDNSGANVLTF
TRBV13,TRBJ2-1,16,NA,CASSLGVSGSYNEQFF
TRBV7-9,TRBJ2-3,15,NA,CASSSPRLAADTQYF
TRBV7-3,TRBJ2-1,13,NA,CASRAGASGEQFF
TRBV5-4,TRBJ1-1,15,NA,CASSLGAYTNTEAFF
TRBV27,TRBJ2-1,14,NA,CASSSTSVGNEQFF
TRBV9,TRBJ2-7,14,NA,CASSVGGGTYEQYF
TRBV5-1,TRBJ1-6,16,NA,CASSASGGGYNSPLHF
TRBV27,TRBJ2-3,16,once,CASSWLAGGGTDTQYF